Below, 17 T cell receptor beta chains from the same sample are listed, as sequenced in a study of cytotoxic CD8 clonotypes in ibrutinib-treated CLL (dated by TCRdb to 2020 to 2023). Library prep was done by the immunoSEQ multiplex PCR assay. As stored in TCRdb, this immuneACCESS dataset retains in-frame rearrangements with V and J assigned. A fraction of the clones does not appear; measured against another copy, unresolved V genes explain less than half of the discrepancy, and the remainder lacks a known reason. Here the sample has about 130,000 clones; 60% to 85% occur a single time. Around 4.9% of the sample is taken by the ten largest. Interpreted using the paper, the time point label stands for: 20 to 30 months on ibrutinib. The specimen was PBMCs, collected after 24 months of ibrutinib treatment. The receptors come from a human donor with chronic lymphocytic leukemia.

This chain uses TRBV6-6 with TRBJ2-7; tentatively, D is TRBD2 (5 bases). Germline assignment: CDR1 MNHNY and CDR2 SVGAGI (reference sequence). There are 13 residues in the CDR3. V lost 6 bases, J lost 5 bases, and 14 bases lay in between. The CDR3 loop reads CASSSRYGDEQYF. CDR3 in DNA: TGTGCCAGCAGCAGCCGGTACGGGGACGAGCAGTACTTC.

The chain couples TRBV6-4 to TRBJ2-7; D might be TRBD2 (6 bases). V lost 4 bases to trimming and J lost 4 bases, with 17 bases between them. The CDR3 extends over 15 amino acids. Germline loops: CDR1 MRHNA, CDR2 SNTAGT. CDR3: CASSGGGSGSYEQYF. The CDR3 nucleotides read TGTGCCAGCAGTGGGGGCGGAAGCGGGTCATACGAGCAGTACTTC.

The chain links TRBV2 to TRBJ2-5, with D perhaps being TRBD1 or TRBD2 (5 bases each). Trimming removed 4 bases from V and 7 bases from J, with 22 bases in between. Germline V gives CDR1 SNHLY, CDR2 FYNNEI. The CDR3 runs to 16 residues. This CDR3 is CASSGGTATRSGTQYF. In DNA form, the CDR3 reads TGTGCCAGCAGTGGAGGGACGGCCACTCGGTCAGGGACCCAGTACTTC.

The CDR3 loop is CASSPPGVRSTGELFF. The CDR3 DNA sequence: TGTGCCAGCTCACCACCGGGGGTAAGGAGCACCGGGGAGCTGTTTTTT. This chain uses TRBV18 with TRBJ2-2; D might be TRBD1 or TRBD2, each matching 5 bases. CDR1 is KGHSH, CDR2 LQKENI, per germline. V lost 0 bases and J 4 bases, leaving 12 bases between the germline ends. The CDR3 contains 16 residues.

This chain joins TRBV4-2 and TRBJ2-7, with D hard to call. Germline V lookup: CDR1 LGHNA, CDR2 YNFKEQ. The CDR3 has 16 amino acids. The V and J ends lost 0 bases and 5 bases respectively, with 17 bases between them. CDR3 sequence reads: CASSQDARTPWDEQYF. In DNA, the CDR3 is TGTGCCAGCAGCCAAGATGCTCGGACCCCCTGGGACGAGCAGTACTTC.

The count of this clone is one. The chain couples TRBV7-8 to TRBJ2-2; weak D call: TRBD2 (5 bases). Trimming took off 3 bases at V and 4 bases at J, with 12 bases between the two ends. The CDR3 sequence is 15 residues long. Germline CDR1 is SGHVS and CDR2 is FQNEAQ. In DNA, the CDR3 is TGTGCCAGCAGCTTGGGTAGTCGGGGCACCGGGGAGCTGTTTTTT. Translation gives CASSLGSRGTGELFF. Full variable domain (rest looked up from reference TRBV7-8 and TRBJ2-2): GAGVSQSPRYKVAKRGQDVALRCDPISGHVSLFWYQQALGQGPEFLTYFQNEAQLDKSGLPSDRFFAERPEGSVSTLKIQRTQQEDSAVYLCASSLGSRGTGELFFGEGSRLTVL.

The chain combines TRBV10-3 with TRBJ2-3; D assignment may be TRBD1 or TRBD2 (5 bases each). V dropped 6 bases and J dropped 0 bases, with 16 bases sitting between them. The CDR3 runs 16 residues. Germline CDR1 ENHRY, CDR2 SYGVKD. The CDR3 loop is CAIRGAQWTSTDTQYF. CDR3 DNA sequence: TGTGCCATCAGAGGGGCTCAGTGGACTAGCACAGATACGCAGTATTTT.

As to this clone: The same CDR3 is also encoded by other DNA sequences in this sample. The rearrangement joins TRBV5-1 to TRBJ2-1; TRBD2 aligns across 11 bases. J gave up 5 bases and V 3 bases, and 4 bases lay outside the gene matches. The CDR3 length is 15 residues. From germline, CDR1 is SGHRS and CDR2 YFSETQ. In DNA, the CDR3 is TGCGCCAGCAGCTCCGGGACTAGCGGTAACAATGAGCAGTTCTTC. The encoded protein is CASSSGTSGNNEQFF. Supplemented by reference TRBV5-1 and TRBJ2-1, the full variable domain reads KAGVTQTPRYLIKTRGQQVTLSCSPISGHRSVSWYQQTPGQGLQFLFEYFSETQRNKGNFPGRFSGRQFSNSRSEMNVSTLELGDSALYLCASSSGTSGNNEQFFGPGTRLTVL.

The V call is TRBV29-1, the J call TRBJ2-1, with 10 bases matching TRBD2. Germline CDR1 is SQVTM and CDR2 is ANQGSEA. This CDR3 has 20 residues. Trimming took 4 bases from V and 2 from J; bases not matched to a gene: 20. The CDR3 loop reads CSVGLAGVSPLAPTYNEQFF. As DNA, the CDR3 is TGCAGCGTTGGGCTAGCGGGAGTGAGCCCGTTGGCCCCCACCTACAATGAGCAGTTCTTC.

The chain combines TRBV5-6 with TRBJ1-4; the match to TRBD1 covers 8 bases. The V segment lost 3 bases and the J segment 8 bases; nucleotides outside the gene matches: 9. Germline V gene lookup returns CDR1 SGHDT and CDR2 YYEEEE. The CDR3 is made up of 15 amino acids. CDR3 DNA: TGTGCCAGCAGCTGGTACGGACAGGGCGACGAAAAACTGTTTTTT. This codes for CASSWYGQGDEKLFF.

The genes are TRBV9 and TRBJ2-7; TRBD1 matches 11 bases. The CDR3 runs to 15 residues. V lost 4 bases, J lost 2 bases, and 5 bases stayed unmatched. Looked up from germline, CDR1 is SGDLS and CDR2 is YYNGEE. The CDR3 DNA sequence: TGTGCCAGCAGCCCGCCGGGACAGGGGGCCTACGAGCAGTACTTC. Its protein is CASSPPGQGAYEQYF.

The V call is TRBV6-5, the J call TRBJ1-3, with TRBD1 identical over 8 bases. V was pared by 5 bases and J by 3 bases, with 6 bases of the junction left unmatched. The CDR3 is 15 amino acids. Germline CDR1 and CDR2: MNHEY and SVGAGI. This CDR3 is CASSPRDRLGNTIYF. CDR3 bases: TGTGCCAGCAGTCCCCGGGACAGGCTTGGAAACACCATATATTTT.

Concerning this clone: The same CDR3 is also encoded by other DNA sequences in this sample. The chain carries TRBV18 and TRBJ1-4; D call uncertain. Trimming cost V 1 base and J 7 bases, with 7 bases left between them. This CDR3 has 13 amino acids. Germline CDR1 KGHSH, CDR2 LQKENI. This CDR3 is CASSPQGGEKLFF. CDR3 nucleotide sequence: TGTGCCAGCTCACCACAGGGTGGTGAAAAACTGTTTTTT.

The chain employs TRBV28 and TRBJ2-7; 8 nucleotides align to TRBD2. The CDR3 extends over 12 amino acids. Unmatched junction bases numbered 5, after V lost 10 bases and J lost 3 bases. The germline gives CDR1 MDHEN, CDR2 SYDVKM. The CDR3 sequence: CATRLASYEQYF. DNA for the CDR3: TGTGCCACCCGACTAGCGAGCTACGAGCAGTACTTC. Variable domain in full (rest from reference TRBV28 and TRBJ2-7): DVKVTQSSRYLVKRTGEKVFLECVQDMDHENMFWYRQDPGLGLRLIYFSYDVKMKEKGDIPEGYSVSREKKERFSLILESASTNQTSMYLCATRLASYEQYFGPGTRLTVT.

The chain employs TRBV21-1 and TRBJ1-1. TRBV21-1 is labeled a pseudogene. There are 12 residues in the CDR3. The CDR3 bases are TGTGCCAGCAGCAAGGGCGGACCTGAAGCTTTCTTT. It encodes CASSKGGPEAFF.

V and J are TRBV7-9 and TRBJ2-7; 8 positions match TRBD2. The V gene end was trimmed by 1 base and the J gene end by 0 bases; junction bases not matched to a gene: 8. The germline V gene has CDR1 SEHNR and CDR2 FQNEAQ (reference sequence). The CDR3 consists of 17 residues. The CDR3 here is CASSLGAAGVPSYEQYF. The DNA for the CDR3 is TGTGCCAGCAGCTTAGGGGCAGCGGGGGTCCCCTCCTACGAGCAGTACTTC.

Note on this clone: Within the sample, other DNA sequences also encode this same CDR3. This sequence joins TRBV28 and TRBJ1-2; D unclear. The CDR3 covers 13 residues. The ends were cut back, 3 bases at V and 3 bases at J, with 8 bases in the middle. Germline loops: CDR1 MDHEN, CDR2 SYDVKM. CDR3 in amino acids: CASSFGGDYGYTF. CDR3 nucleotides: TGTGCCAGCAGTTTCGGTGGTGACTATGGCTACACCTTC.